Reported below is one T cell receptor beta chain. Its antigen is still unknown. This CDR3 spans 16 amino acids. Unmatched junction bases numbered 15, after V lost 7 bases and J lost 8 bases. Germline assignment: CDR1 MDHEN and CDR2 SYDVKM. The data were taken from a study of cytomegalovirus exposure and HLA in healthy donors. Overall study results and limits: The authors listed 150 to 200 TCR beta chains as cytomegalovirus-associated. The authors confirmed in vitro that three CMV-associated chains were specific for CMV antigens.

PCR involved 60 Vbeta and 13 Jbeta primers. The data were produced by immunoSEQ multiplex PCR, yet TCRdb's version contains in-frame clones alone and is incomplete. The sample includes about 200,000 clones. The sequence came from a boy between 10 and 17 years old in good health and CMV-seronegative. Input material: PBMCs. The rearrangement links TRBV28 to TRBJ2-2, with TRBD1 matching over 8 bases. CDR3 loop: CASIPGGSNTGGELFF. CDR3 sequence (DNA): TGTGCCAGCATACCAGGGGGCAGTAACACCGGAGGGGAGCTGTTTTTT.